This TCR beta chain is from a study of blood T cell repertoires in COVID-19 (dated by TCRdb to 2018 to 2021). In the study overall: Samples covering the acute and convalescent phases of COVID-19 were provided by collaborators in the United States, Italy and Spain. The material from the prospective study consisted of cDNA or gDNA derived from T cells, B-cell-depleted T cells, or PBMCs. Deeply sampled blood TCRbeta repertoires from subjects exposed to, actively infected with, or recovered from COVID-19 were included in the dataset. The repertoires were released in a freely available public database intended as a resource for research on the immune response to SARS-CoV-2. The samples were drawn from two sources: the first 160 participants of the ongoing ImmuneRACE study, and 950 to 1,500 subjects contributed by 6 global collaborators. Sample metadata almost always included a de-identified subject ID, COVID-19 status, age in years and sex. Where available, HLA class I and class II types were obtained from metadata supplied by the sample provider rather than from assay-based typing. What the work shows at the level of the full study, not this receptor alone: The amount of clinical and demographic metadata varied by source and participant and was provided uncurated.

Another Seattle source contributed samples from volunteer blood donors who had recovered from COVID-19. The collaborating institutions used their own protocols to collect whole blood in K2EDTA tubes. For TCRbeta analysis, collaborator samples were shipped as frozen whole blood, as isolated PBMCs, or as DNA extracted from either sample type. Turning to this clone: Its cognate antigen has yet to be identified. It has no much larger one-base neighbor in the sample; base qualities were not kept.

The immunoSEQ Assay, a bias-controlled multiplex PCR, was used to amplify TCRbeta CDR3 regions from genomic DNA. On the study's bioinformatics: The number of nucleated cells in each sample was estimated from the amplification of reference gene primers within the assay. Sequence reads were collapsed and filtered to measure the absolute abundance of every unique TCRbeta CDR3 rearrangement. Productive Simpson clonality was computed per sample as the square root of Simpson's diversity index over productive rearrangements. TCRdb took this table from immuneACCESS and kept in-frame rearrangements with V and J called. Such tables lack part of the clones; where checked against another copy, unresolved V genes explain under half of the gap, and the rest is unexplained. The V and J calls and clone size come from that table; D and trimming were worked out from the DNA. Here the sample has 300,000 to 400,000 clones; around 91% occur a single time. The top ten constitute 2.5% to 4% of the sample.

This TCR came from a young woman who had recovered from COVID-19. The specimen was peripheral blood.

The DNA reads as follows: TGTGCCAGCAGCGCCGGGAGATTCTATGGCTACACCTTC. This yields the protein CASSAGRFYGYTF. The chain is encoded by TRBV9 joined to TRBJ1-2; the D gene cannot be resolved reliably. From the cysteine up to the phenylalanine, the CDR3 has a length of 13 residues. Kept here is only the CDR3 DNA, which spans 39 bases and is read in frame from base 1. V is clipped by 3 bases and J by 4 bases, and the sequence between their germline boundaries is 10 bases long. Reading the germline V gene gives CDR1 SGDLS and CDR2 YYNGEE.